What follows describes a single T cell receptor beta chain. The sample is drawn from a study of blood T cell repertoires in COVID-19. Study-wide context: Acute and convalescent COVID-19 specimens originated in the United States, Italy and Spain. The cDNA or gDNA used as material had been derived from T cells, B-cell-depleted T cells, or PBMCs.

In the study's own analysis: Researchers report that nucleated cell counts were estimated from reference gene primer amplification. Measured with immunoSEQ multiplex PCR; TCRdb has only the in-frame clones, and not every one. That table furnishes V, J and clone size, whereas the DNA furnished D and trimming. This table has hundreds of thousands of clones, 70% to 90% appearing once. From germline, CDR1 is LGHNA and CDR2 YNFKEQ. V lost 0 bases and J lost 3; bases outside the gene matches: 5. The CDR3 extends over 16 amino acids. This rearrangement joins TRBV4-2 to TRBJ2-1, with 7 bases matching TRBD2. The receptor was isolated from a woman in her 30s with active or convalescent COVID-19. The sample consisted of peripheral blood. The CDR3 here is CASSQDPGTNYNEQFF. The CDR3 nucleotides read TGTGCCAGCAGCCAAGATCCCGGGACTAACTACAATGAGCAGTTCTTC.